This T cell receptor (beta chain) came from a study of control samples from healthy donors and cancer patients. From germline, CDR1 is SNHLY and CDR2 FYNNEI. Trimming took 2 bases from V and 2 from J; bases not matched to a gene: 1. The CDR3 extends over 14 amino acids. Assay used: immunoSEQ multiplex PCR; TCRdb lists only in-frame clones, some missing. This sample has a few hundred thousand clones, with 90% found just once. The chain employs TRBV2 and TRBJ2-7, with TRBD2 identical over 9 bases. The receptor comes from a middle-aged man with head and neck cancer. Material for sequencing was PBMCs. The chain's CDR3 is CASSELAGTYEQYF. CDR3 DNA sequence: TGTGCCAGCAGTGAACTAGCGGGAACCTACGAGCAGTACTTC.